This T cell receptor beta chain was sequenced in a study of graft-versus-host responses after intestinal transplantation. As for this clone: What it recognizes is unknown.

Profiling relied on immunoSEQ multiplex PCR, and the TCRdb table lists in-frame clones only, not all of them. The data show more than 100,000 clones, approximately 93% seen once. The source of this sequence is a human donor who received an intestinal transplant. The sample was unstimulated CD8+ T cells sorted from spleen or lymph node cells, taken before intestinal transplant.

The CDR3 region has the DNA TGTGCCAGCAGCTCGAGGTGGGGGGGGAGGGAGACCCAGTACTTC. This codes for CASSSRWGGRETQYF. The chain has TRBV9 and TRBJ2-5; TRBD2 matches at 7 bases. The V gene end was trimmed by 4 bases and the J gene end by 5 bases; junction bases not matched to a gene: 11. Germline assignment: CDR1 SGDLS and CDR2 YYNGEE. This CDR3 has 15 residues.